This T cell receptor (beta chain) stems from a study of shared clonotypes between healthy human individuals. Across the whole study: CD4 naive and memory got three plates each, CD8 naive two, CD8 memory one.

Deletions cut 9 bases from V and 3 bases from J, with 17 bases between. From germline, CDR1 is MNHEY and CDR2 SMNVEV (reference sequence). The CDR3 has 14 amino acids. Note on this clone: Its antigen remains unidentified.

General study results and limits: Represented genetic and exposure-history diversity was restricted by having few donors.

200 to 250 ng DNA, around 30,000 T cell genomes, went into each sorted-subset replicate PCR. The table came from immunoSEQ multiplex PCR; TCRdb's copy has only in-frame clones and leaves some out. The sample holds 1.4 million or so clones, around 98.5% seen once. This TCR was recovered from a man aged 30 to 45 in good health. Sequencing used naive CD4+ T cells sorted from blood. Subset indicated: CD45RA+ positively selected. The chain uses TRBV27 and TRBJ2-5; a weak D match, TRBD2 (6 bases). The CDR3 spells CASLPMGGEETQYF. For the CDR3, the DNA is TGTGCCAGTCTCCCTATGGGGGGAGAAGAGACCCAGTACTTC.